Shown below are 27 T cell receptor beta chains from a single sample sequenced in a study of T cells after yellow fever vaccination. TCRdb reprocessed the 5' RACE reads via MiXCR and lists one record per CDR3 protein. The table includes approximately 180,000 distinct CDR3 sequences, approximately 6% detected once. The source material was CD4+ T cells sorted from PBMCs, sampled on the day of the first yellow fever vaccination. The receptors shown here come from a man aged 18 to 30 who received the YFV17D yellow fever vaccine.

The chain recombines TRBV6-9 with TRBJ1-5; a weak D match, TRBD1 (5 bases). V was shortened by 0 bases and J by 7 bases, with 19 bases between the two germline ends. The CDR3 is 17 residues long. Germline V CDR1 and CDR2: MNHGY, SVAAGI. The CDR3 coding sequence is TGTGCCAGCAGTTATTCAGTCCCGGGGCCTTACAACCAGCCCCAGCATTTT. It translates to CASSYSVPGPYNQPQHF.

The V and J genes are TRBV28 and TRBJ2-7; D is possibly TRBD1 or TRBD2 (5 bases each). Per germline, CDR1 MDHEN and CDR2 SYDVKM. V was pared by 5 bases and J by 6 bases, with 20 bases between. The CDR3 covers 15 residues. CDR3 bases: TGTGCCAGCAGTAATCCCCCGGGACGTCTAGGCGAGCAGTACGTC. Protein: CASSNPPGRLGEQYV.

This clonotype occurred many times. This chain connects TRBV12-3 or TRBV12-4 to TRBJ2-1; possibly TRBD1 for D (6 bases). V lost 1 base, J lost 9 bases, and 13 bases lay in between. This CDR3 comprises 14 residues. The CDR3 spells CASSLEGERGEQFF. CDR3 sequence (DNA): TGTGCCAGCAGTTTAGAGGGGGAGCGTGGTGAGCAGTTCTTC.

This clonotype occurred many times. The rearrangement joins TRBV2 to TRBJ1-2; no clear D gene. This CDR3 has 13 amino acids. Looked up from germline, CDR1 is SNHLY and CDR2 is FYNNEI. V was trimmed by 7 bases and J by 4 bases, leaving 13 bases between them. CDR3 amino acids: CASIEGWSYGYTF. The CDR3 DNA reads as TGTGCCAGCATAGAGGGATGGAGCTATGGCTACACCTTC. Drawing the rest from reference TRBV2 and TRBJ1-2, the complete variable domain is EPEVTQTPSHQVTQMGQEVILRCVPISNHLYFYWYRQILGQKVEFLVSFYNNEISEKSEIFDDQFSVERPDGSNFTLKIRSTKLEDSAMYFCASIEGWSYGYTFGSGTRLTVV.

In its sample, this clonotype was seen many times. The chain recombines TRBV10-3 with TRBJ2-1; D not resolved. Germline CDR1 and CDR2: ENHRY and SYGVKD. This CDR3 is built from 12 residues. V shed 11 bases and J shed 0 bases, with 8 bases lying between them. The CDR3 reads CAVSSSYNEQFF. The CDR3 region has the DNA TGTGCCGTGTCTAGCTCCTACAATGAGCAGTTCTTC.

In this sample, this clonotype turned up a few times. The chain links TRBV19 to TRBJ1-2, with 8 bases lining up with TRBD1. The CDR3 consists of 14 residues. The germline gives CDR1 LNHDA, CDR2 SQIVND (reference sequence). With 6 bases clipped from V and 3 bases from J, the junction kept 6 bases outside the gene matches. This CDR3 is CASSHDRGHYGYTF. In DNA form, the CDR3 reads TGTGCCAGTAGCCATGACAGGGGTCACTATGGCTACACCTTC.

About this clonotype itself: A much larger clone differs from this one at a single base, so this may be a read error. The rearrangement links TRBV6-1 to TRBJ2-4, with TRBD2 as a possible D gene (6 bases). The germline V gene encodes CDR1 MNHNS and CDR2 SASEGT. The ends were cut back, 1 base at V and 2 bases at J, with 15 bases in the middle. The CDR3 totals 17 residues. CDR3 loop: CASSEESRLDTKNIQYF. DNA for the CDR3: TGTGCCAGCAGTGAAGAGAGCAGACTAGACACCAAAAACATTCAGTACTTC.

This clonotype was counted between two and nine times. This chain connects TRBV20-1 to TRBJ2-5, with 7 bases aligning to TRBD2. CDR1 is DFQATT, CDR2 SNEGSKA, per germline (reference sequence). The CDR3 is 16 residues long. V lost 1 base and J lost 2; bases outside the gene matches: 10. CDR3 sequence: CSARVGFASGQETQYF. The CDR3 DNA reads as TGCAGTGCTAGAGTTGGGTTCGCTAGCGGTCAAGAGACCCAGTACTTC.

This clonotype appeared many times. J is TRBJ2-6 and V is TRBV5-1, with TRBD1 matching 7 bases. CDR1 SGHRS and CDR2 YFSETQ come from the germline V gene. This CDR3 contains 17 residues. Germline trimming cut 4 bases from V and 0 bases from J; bases unmatched to any gene: 7. This CDR3 reads CASSETGLVSGANVLTF. The CDR3 nucleotides are TGCGCCAGCAGCGAGACAGGGCTGGTCTCTGGGGCCAACGTCCTGACTTTC.

This chain connects TRBV7-2 to TRBJ2-5; 8 nucleotides agree with TRBD1. V dropped 8 bases and J dropped 5; count of bases not matched to a gene: 10. Germline CDR1 is SGHTA and CDR2 is FQGNSA. The CDR3 runs 14 residues. CDR3 coding DNA: TGTGCCAGCGGCCAAGACAGGGGATGGGAGACCCAGTACTTC. It translates to CASGQDRGWETQYF.

This clonotype was detected only a few times. This sequence joins TRBV9 and TRBJ2-1; no clear D gene. V dropped 5 bases and J dropped 9 bases, with 15 bases sitting between them. The CDR3 runs to 13 residues. Per germline, CDR1 SGDLS and CDR2 YYNGEE. In DNA form, the CDR3 reads TGTGCCAGCAGTGCAAGTACGGCCAGTGAGCAGTTCTTC. It codes for CASSASTASEQFF.

This clonotype was detected ten times or more. V gene TRBV7-3 combines with J gene TRBJ2-5; 8 nucleotides agree with TRBD2. Germline CDR1 and CDR2: SGHTA and FQGTGA. V lost 2 bases to trimming and J lost 5 bases; unmatched junction nucleotides: 7. The CDR3 has 15 amino acids. The CDR3 region is CASSLFTGGRETQYF. Written as DNA, the CDR3 is TGTGCCAGCAGCTTATTTACGGGGGGGCGGGAGACCCAGTACTTC.

This clonotype has a count of ten or more. The CDR3 here is CASNPRGPNTHYGYTF. The CDR3 DNA reads as TGTGCCAGCAATCCACGGGGACCGAACACCCACTATGGCTACACCTTC. This chain uses TRBV6-2 or TRBV6-3 with TRBJ1-2; possible D gene TRBD1, 5 bases. The germline V and J ends were trimmed by 7 bases and 3 bases, with 21 bases remaining between them. The CDR3 extends over 16 amino acids. Per germline, CDR1 MNHEY and CDR2 SVGEGT.

In its sample, this clonotype was seen many times. Here the CDR3 DNA reads TGTGCCAGCAGTTCCCCGAGGACAGGGCGTAATGAAAAACTGTTTTTT. It codes for CASSSPRTGRNEKLFF. J is TRBJ1-4 and V is TRBV6-5; 8 nucleotides match TRBD1. The germline V gene encodes CDR1 MNHEY and CDR2 SVGAGI. The CDR3 contains 16 residues. The J segment lost 4 bases and the V segment lost 4 bases, leaving 8 bases of the junction unmatched.

The rearrangement joins TRBV7-2 to TRBJ1-5; the match to TRBD1 covers 7 bases. Germline CDR1 is SGHTA and CDR2 is FQGNSA. V dropped 5 bases and J dropped 8; count of bases not matched to a gene: 9. The CDR3 is 14 residues long. The chain's CDR3 is CASSPHRGEEPQHF. DNA of the CDR3: TGTGCCAGCAGCCCCCACAGGGGCGAGGAGCCCCAGCATTTT. Using reference TRBV7-2 and TRBJ1-5 for the parts outside the CDR3, the full variable domain is GAGVSQSPSNKVTEKGKDVELRCDPISGHTALYWYRQSLGQGLEFLIYFQGNSAPDKSGLPSDRFSAERTGGSVSTLTIQRTQQEDSAVYLCASSPHRGEEPQHFGDGTRLSIL.

A few counts support this clonotype. The chain combines TRBV3-1 with TRBJ2-7, with 7 bases matching TRBD2. CDR3 length: 15 amino acids. Trimming took 5 bases from V and 6 from J; bases not matched to a gene: 13. Germline CDR1 and CDR2: LGHDT and YNNKEL (reference sequence). The CDR3 region has the DNA TGTGCCAGCAGCTACCAGGTCCAGCGGGGAACCGAGCAGTACTTC. This codes for CASSYQVQRGTEQYF.

V is TRBV6-5 and J is TRBJ1-2; perhaps TRBD1 as D (6 bases). CDR1 and CDR2 (germline): MNHEY, SVGAGI. This CDR3 has 15 residues. Trimming left V 6 bases short and J 4 bases short, with 18 bases between. The CDR3 spells CASSPLGGASYGYTF. CDR3 sequence (DNA): TGTGCCAGCAGCCCCCTGGGGGGCGCGAGCTATGGCTACACCTTC.

This clonotype came up a few times. This chain joins TRBV19 and TRBJ1-1; 7 nucleotides line up with TRBD1. Germline V lookup: CDR1 LNHDA, CDR2 SQIVND (reference sequence). The CDR3 spans 15 residues. V dropped 4 bases and J dropped 4; count of bases not matched to a gene: 9. The CDR3 loop is CASSRPESGGTEAFF. The DNA of the CDR3 is TGTGCCAGTAGTAGACCCGAGTCAGGGGGCACTGAAGCTTTCTTT.

This clonotype was counted ten times or more. The rearrangement joins TRBV14 to TRBJ2-3; 8 positions agree with TRBD2. Germline-derived CDR1 and CDR2 are SGHDN and FVKESK. The V gene end was trimmed by 4 bases and the J gene end by 0 bases; junction bases not matched to a gene: 6. The length of the CDR3 is 16 residues. The chain's CDR3 is CASSPYSGASTDTQYF. The DNA for the CDR3 is TGTGCCAGCAGCCCCTATAGCGGGGCTAGCACAGATACGCAGTATTTT.

This clonotype was picked up a small number of times. The genes are TRBV6-1 and TRBJ1-1, with TRBD1 matching 7 bases. Germline V gene data show CDR1 as MNHNS and CDR2 as SASEGT. The CDR3 covers 14 residues. J gave up 0 bases and V 7 bases, and 5 bases lay outside the gene matches. The CDR3 spells CASTLDRLNTEAFF. CDR3 nucleotide sequence: TGTGCCAGCACCCTGGACAGGTTGAACACTGAAGCTTTCTTT.

This clonotype occurred many times. V is TRBV12-3 or TRBV12-4 and J is TRBJ1-1; D is unclear. CDR3 size: 14 residues. Trimming removed 3 bases at V and 0 bases at J, with 8 bases between. CDR3 nucleotides: TGTGCCAGCAGTTTCCCCTCCATGAACACTGAAGCTTTCTTT. Its protein is CASSFPSMNTEAFF.

The J gene is TRBJ1-2, the V gene TRBV6-2 or TRBV6-3, with D uncertain. The CDR3 has 14 amino acids. CDR1 and CDR2 from the germline V gene are MNHEY and SVGEGT. The V end lost 4 bases, the J end lost 8 bases, and 17 bases lay between the germline ends. CDR3 amino acids: CASSLDGPAFGYTF. CDR3 nucleotides: TGTGCCAGCAGTTTAGACGGACCCGCCTTCGGCTACACCTTC.

This clonotype appeared a few times. The chain is built from TRBV24-1 and TRBJ1-4; the match to TRBD1 covers 8 bases. This CDR3 contains 13 residues. Germline CDR1 and CDR2: KGHDR and SFDVKD. The junction had 4 bases not matched to a gene; V was cut back by 7 bases and J by 7 bases. CDR3 loop: CATRGTGSEKLFF. The CDR3 DNA reads as TGTGCCACCAGGGGGACAGGATCTGAAAAACTGTTTTTT.

This clonotype showed up just once. The chain joins TRBV7-9 to TRBJ2-1, with D perhaps TRBD1 (7 bases). Germline loops: CDR1 SEHNR, CDR2 FQNEAQ (reference sequence). This CDR3 spans 14 amino acids. The V and J ends lost 2 bases and 8 bases respectively, with 13 bases between them. The CDR3 loop is CASSLFAGGYEQFF. CDR3 DNA: TGTGCCAGCAGCTTATTCGCAGGGGGGTATGAGCAGTTCTTC. The full variable domain, completed using reference TRBV7-9 and TRBJ2-1, is DTGVSQNPRHKITKRGQNVTFRCDPISEHNRLYWYRQTLGQGPEFLTYFQNEAQLEKSRLLSDRFSAERPKGSFSTLEIQRTEQGDSAMYLCASSLFAGGYEQFFGPGTRLTVL.

The V gene is TRBV4-1, the J gene TRBJ1-4, with 9 bases aligning to TRBD1. In germline, CDR1 is MGHRA, CDR2 YSYEKL. V lost 4 bases and J lost 3; bases outside the gene matches: 9. CDR3 size: 17 residues. CDR3: CASSPTGGRAANEKLFF. CDR3 DNA sequence: TGCGCCAGCAGCCCGACAGGGGGGAGGGCGGCTAATGAAAAACTGTTTTTT.

The chain is built from TRBV11-2 and TRBJ2-3; 8 bases are a match to TRBD2. The CDR3 totals 18 residues. V lost 6 bases, J lost 1 base, and 15 bases stayed unmatched. From germline, CDR1 is SGHAT and CDR2 FQNNGV. CDR3 nucleotide sequence: TGTGCCAGCAGTGGGGGGTTCGGGGGGGCCTTCGGCACAGATACGCAGTATTTT. Amino acids: CASSGGFGGAFGTDTQYF.

This clonotype was recorded many times. V gene TRBV7-2 combines with J gene TRBJ2-3; D gene uncertain. The CDR3 is 14 residues long. CDR1 SGHTA and CDR2 FQGNSA come from the germline V gene. Trimming pared 4 bases from V and 3 bases from J, leaving 11 bases between. CDR3 DNA: TGTGCCAGCAGCTCCGGGCCGCCAACAGATACGCAGTATTTT. It specifies CASSSGPPTDTQYF. Full variable domain (missing parts from reference TRBV7-2 and TRBJ2-3): GAGVSQSPSNKVTEKGKDVELRCDPISGHTALYWYRQSLGQGLEFLIYFQGNSAPDKSGLPSDRFSAERTGGSVSTLTIQRTQQEDSAVYLCASSSGPPTDTQYFGPGTRLTVL.